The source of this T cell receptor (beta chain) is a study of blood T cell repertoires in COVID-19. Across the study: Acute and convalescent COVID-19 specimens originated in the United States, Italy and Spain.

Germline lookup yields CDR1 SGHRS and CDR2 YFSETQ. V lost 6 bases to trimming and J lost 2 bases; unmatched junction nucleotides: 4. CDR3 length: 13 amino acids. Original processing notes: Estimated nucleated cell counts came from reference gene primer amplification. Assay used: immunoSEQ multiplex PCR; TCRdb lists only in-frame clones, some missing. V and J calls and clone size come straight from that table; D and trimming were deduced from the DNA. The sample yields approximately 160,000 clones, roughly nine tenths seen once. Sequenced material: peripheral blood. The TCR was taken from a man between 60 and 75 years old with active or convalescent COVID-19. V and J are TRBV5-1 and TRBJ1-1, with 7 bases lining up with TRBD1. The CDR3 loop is CASTGTDNTEAFF. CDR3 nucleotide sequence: TGCGCCAGCACAGGGACAGATAACACTGAAGCTTTCTTT.